These 16 T cell receptor beta chains were all obtained from the same sample, sequenced in a study of a mutant IDH1 vaccine in newly diagnosed glioma. Sequenced by immunoSEQ multiplex PCR; TCRdb stores in-frame clones only, minus some. The table includes around 34,000 clones, approximately 50% detected once. Time point given: week 5, during vaccination. In every dose of vaccine, 300 ug of mutant IDH1 20-mer peptide was given alongside topical imiquimod. For these TCRs, the target antigens are not known. Sample: PBMCs, taken from a glioma patient whose treatment included an IDH1 peptide vaccine. The receptors here all came from a woman between 18 and 29 years old with glioma.

V usage is TRBV5-4 and J usage is TRBJ2-1; 8 positions agree with TRBD2. The CDR3 has 12 amino acids. Germline V gives CDR1 SGHNT, CDR2 YYREEE (reference sequence). Unmatched junction bases numbered 1, after V lost 4 bases and J lost 7 bases. The CDR3 sequence: CASSPGGNEQFF. The CDR3 DNA reads as TGTGCCAGCAGCCCGGGAGGGAATGAGCAGTTCTTC.

This chain joins TRBV27 and TRBJ1-2; 9 bases match TRBD1. CDR1 and CDR2 from the germline V gene are MNHEY and SMNVEV (reference sequence). The CDR3 has 14 amino acids. Trimming removed 4 bases from V and 5 bases from J; junction bases left unmatched: 5. The CDR3 region is CASSYGQGKYGYTF. DNA of the CDR3: TGTGCCAGCAGTTACGGACAGGGGAAGTATGGCTACACCTTC.

V is TRBV29-1 and J is TRBJ1-3, with no clear D. CDR1 is SQVTM, CDR2 ANQGSEA, per germline. Trimming cost V 4 bases and J 4 bases, with 11 bases left between them. This CDR3 is built from 13 residues. The CDR3 coding sequence is TGCAGCGTTGCGGGGATGTCAGGAAACACCATATATTTT. Translating it yields CSVAGMSGNTIYF.

The chain couples TRBV30 to TRBJ2-1; TRBD2 matches at 8 bases. This CDR3 region has 14 residues. Germline V lookup: CDR1 GTSNPN, CDR2 SVGIG (reference sequence). V shed 4 bases, J shed 10 bases, and the junction held 12 bases outside the gene matches. The DNA of the CDR3 is TGTGCCTGGAATAGGGCTAGCGGGCTGGGGGAGCAGTTCTTC. Encoded protein: CAWNRASGLGEQFF.

The chain recombines TRBV28 with TRBJ1-2; D is undetermined. Germline V gene data show CDR1 as MDHEN and CDR2 as SYDVKM. This CDR3 comprises 12 residues. V was clipped by 2 bases and J by 6 bases, with 7 bases between them. CDR3 DNA: TGTGCCAGCAGTTTACTCTGGGATGGCTACACCTTC. This encodes CASSLLWDGYTF.

This clone was seen only a few times. The chain is built from TRBV29-1 and TRBJ1-1; D remains ambiguous. CDR1 and CDR2 from the germline V gene are SQVTM and ANQGSEA. Between the trimmed V and J ends, which lost 0 bases and 1 base, there was a span of 9 bases. The CDR3 runs to 14 residues. In DNA, the CDR3 is TGCAGCGTTGAAGATCGTCGGGGGAACACTGAAGCTTTCTTT. It codes for CSVEDRRGNTEAFF.

This clone has more than one count but fewer than ten. The rearrangement uses TRBV19 and TRBJ1-2; 8 bases line up with TRBD1. With V trimmed by 5 bases and J by 4 bases, 3 bases remained unmatched. From germline, CDR1 is LNHDA and CDR2 SQIVND (reference sequence). The length of the CDR3 is 13 residues. The CDR3 DNA reads as TGTGCCAGTAGTTCAGGGGGCACCTATGGCTACACCTTC. The encoded protein is CASSSGGTYGYTF.

The chain couples TRBV29-1 to TRBJ2-2, with D possibly matching TRBD2 (7 bases). Per germline, CDR1 SQVTM and CDR2 ANQGSEA. The CDR3 covers 15 residues. The ends were cut back, 7 bases at V and 4 bases at J, with 19 bases in the middle. CDR3 DNA: TGCAGCGGGACGAGGGGGGGCGCAAGCACCGGGGAGCTGTTTTTT. Amino acids: CSGTRGGASTGELFF.

The genes are TRBV7-9 and TRBJ1-1; TRBD1 aligns across 9 bases. With 5 bases clipped from V and 3 bases from J, the junction kept 10 bases outside the gene matches. This CDR3 has 16 residues. CDR1 is SEHNR, CDR2 FQNEAQ, per germline (reference sequence). CDR3 region: CASSPTGTGRDTEAFF. DNA for the CDR3: TGTGCCAGCAGCCCCACCGGGACAGGGAGAGACACTGAAGCTTTCTTT.

The V and J genes are TRBV5-1 and TRBJ1-2; D call uncertain. CDR1 SGHRS and CDR2 YFSETQ come from the germline V gene. Deletions cut 4 bases from V and 2 bases from J, with 12 bases between. The CDR3 totals 14 residues. CDR3 residues: CASSEGSINYGYTF. CDR3 DNA: TGCGCCAGCAGCGAAGGTTCGATAAACTATGGCTACACCTTC.

This chain links TRBV5-6 with TRBJ2-7, with D unclear. The CDR3 totals 13 residues. Germline CDR1 SGHDT, CDR2 YYEEEE. V lost 3 bases and J 4 bases, leaving 11 bases between the germline ends. Written as DNA, the CDR3 is TGTGCCAGCAGCTCAGGACCGCTATACGAGCAGTACTTC. Translated, it gives CASSSGPLYEQYF.

V is TRBV5-1 and J is TRBJ1-3; TRBD1 might be the D (6 bases). Between the trimmed V and J ends, which lost 0 bases and 4 bases, there was a span of 17 bases. The germline V gene encodes CDR1 SGHRS and CDR2 YFSETQ. The CDR3 extends over 17 amino acids. CDR3 sequence reads: CASSLAAGAFLGNTIYF. The CDR3 DNA reads as TGCGCCAGCAGCTTGGCCGCAGGGGCGTTTTTAGGAAACACCATATATTTT.

This clone appeared a few times. This chain links TRBV30 with TRBJ1-6; D is perhaps TRBD1 (5 bases). The length of the CDR3 is 13 residues. Trimming took off 2 bases at V and 10 bases at J, with 12 bases between the two ends. Germline V gene sequence: CDR1 GTSNPN, CDR2 SVGIG (reference sequence). CDR3 coding DNA: TGTGCCTGGAGTAAGGGGCTAGGGTCACCCCTCCACTTT. Translating it yields CAWSKGLGSPLHF. The full variable domain, completed using reference TRBV30 and TRBJ1-6, is SQTIHQWPATLVQPVGSPLSLECTVEGTSNPNLYWYRQAAGRGLQLLFYSVGIGQISSEVPQNLSASRPQDRQFILSSKKLLLSDSGFYLCAWSKGLGSPLHFGNGTRLTVT.

The V call is TRBV9, the J call TRBJ2-5; 10 bases are a match to TRBD2. The V segment lost 7 bases and the J segment 5 bases; nucleotides outside the gene matches: 20. Germline CDR1 and CDR2: SGDLS and YYNGEE. CDR3 length: 18 residues. CDR3 amino acids: CASGRGPSGGSGIETQYF. For the CDR3, the DNA is TGTGCCAGCGGACGGGGACCTAGCGGGGGCTCAGGGATCGAGACCCAGTACTTC.

The rearrangement links TRBV19 to TRBJ2-7, with 11 nucleotides matching TRBD2. V lost 7 bases and J lost 2; bases outside the gene matches: 13. The CDR3 sequence is 17 residues long. Germline V CDR1 and CDR2: LNHDA, SQIVND (reference sequence). CDR3 sequence reads: CASIAPPGLAAPYEQYF. The CDR3 DNA follows: TGTGCCAGTATTGCCCCTCCGGGACTAGCGGCACCCTACGAGCAGTACTTC.

This clone was counted a single time. The chain has TRBV28 and TRBJ1-2; 9 bases map to TRBD1. With V trimmed by 6 bases and J by 8 bases, 10 bases remained unmatched. Germline CDR1 and CDR2: MDHEN and SYDVKM. The CDR3 has 14 residues. The CDR3 spells CASRVPGQGYGYTF. Here the CDR3 DNA reads TGTGCCAGCAGAGTCCCGGGACAGGGTTACGGCTACACCTTC.